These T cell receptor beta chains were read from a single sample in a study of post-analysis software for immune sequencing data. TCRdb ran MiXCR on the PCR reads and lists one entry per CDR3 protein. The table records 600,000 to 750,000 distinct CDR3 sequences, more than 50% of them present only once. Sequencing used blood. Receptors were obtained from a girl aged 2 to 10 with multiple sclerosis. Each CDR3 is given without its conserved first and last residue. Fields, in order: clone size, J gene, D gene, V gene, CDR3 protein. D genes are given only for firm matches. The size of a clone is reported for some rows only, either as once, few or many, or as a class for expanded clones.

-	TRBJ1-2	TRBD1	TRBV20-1	SAVRDRRVYGYT
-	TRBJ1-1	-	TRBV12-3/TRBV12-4	ASSVRADTEAF
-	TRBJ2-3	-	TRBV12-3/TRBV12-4	ASSLSYIYTDTQY
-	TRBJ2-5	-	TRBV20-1	SASGSGGTQY
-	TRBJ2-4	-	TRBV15	ATSDKGQAKNIQY
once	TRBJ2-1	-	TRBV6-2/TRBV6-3	ASSPSTVLANEQF
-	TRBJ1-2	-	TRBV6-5	ASSPGDPPNYGYT
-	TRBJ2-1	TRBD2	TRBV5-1	ASSSGLAGTNEQF
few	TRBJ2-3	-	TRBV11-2	ASRFGTDTQY
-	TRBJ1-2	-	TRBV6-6	ASSYPTYGYT
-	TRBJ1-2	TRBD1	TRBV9	ASSAWGTGVKNYGYT
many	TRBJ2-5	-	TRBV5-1	ASSLEGEETQY
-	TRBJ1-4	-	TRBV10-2	ASGELRTEKLF
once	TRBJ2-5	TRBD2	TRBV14	ASSQDGLTSGIETQY
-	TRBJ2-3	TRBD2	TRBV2	ASSGVGLAVTDTQY
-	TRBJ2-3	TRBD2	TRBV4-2	ASSQDWTSGGISDTQY
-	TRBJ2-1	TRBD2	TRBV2	ASIEASGTSMGSSYNEQF
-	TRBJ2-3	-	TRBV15	ATSEVKPDTQY
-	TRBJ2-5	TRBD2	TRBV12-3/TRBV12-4	ASSPSPILAGEETQY
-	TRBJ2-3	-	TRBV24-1	ATSDSPRGTQY